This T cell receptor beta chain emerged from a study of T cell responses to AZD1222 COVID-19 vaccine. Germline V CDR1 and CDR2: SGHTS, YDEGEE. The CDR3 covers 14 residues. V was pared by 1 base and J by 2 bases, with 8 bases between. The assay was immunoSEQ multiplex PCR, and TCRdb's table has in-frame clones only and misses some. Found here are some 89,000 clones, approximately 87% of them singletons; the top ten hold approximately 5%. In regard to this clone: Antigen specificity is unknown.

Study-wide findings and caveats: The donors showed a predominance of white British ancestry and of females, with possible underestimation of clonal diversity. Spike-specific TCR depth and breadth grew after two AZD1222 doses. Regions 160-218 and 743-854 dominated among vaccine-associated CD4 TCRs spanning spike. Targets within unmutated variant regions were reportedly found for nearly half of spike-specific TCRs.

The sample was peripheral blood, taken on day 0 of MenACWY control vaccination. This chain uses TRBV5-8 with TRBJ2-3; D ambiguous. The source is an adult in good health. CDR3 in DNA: TGTGCCAGCAGCTTGAAAGGGCACACAGATACGCAGTATTTT. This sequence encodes CASSLKGHTDTQYF.